Sequencing of this T cell receptor (beta chain) was carried out in a study of shared clonotypes between healthy human individuals. CD45RO-negative CD8 cells positively selected for CCR7 made up the naive population, which excluded terminally differentiated effector memory CD45RA+ cells. Germline-derived CDR1 and CDR2 are SEHNR and FQNEAQ (reference sequence). The CDR3 has 17 residues. Losses at the gene ends were 5 bases for V and 2 bases for J; bases not matched to a gene: 7. TCRdb's table, derived via immunoSEQ multiplex PCR, lists solely in-frame clones and lacks some. This sample has about 2.1 million clones, with about 92% found just once.

This sequence was found in a man younger than 35 in good health. Some clones in this sample may be carry-over from other donors' samples. Sequencing was carried out using naive CD8+ T cells from PBMCs. J is TRBJ2-5 and V is TRBV7-9, with 14 positions matching TRBD2. CDR3 loop: CASSEGLAGDVQETQYF. The CDR3 bases are TGTGCCAGCAGCGAGGGACTAGCGGGAGACGTACAAGAGACCCAGTACTTC.